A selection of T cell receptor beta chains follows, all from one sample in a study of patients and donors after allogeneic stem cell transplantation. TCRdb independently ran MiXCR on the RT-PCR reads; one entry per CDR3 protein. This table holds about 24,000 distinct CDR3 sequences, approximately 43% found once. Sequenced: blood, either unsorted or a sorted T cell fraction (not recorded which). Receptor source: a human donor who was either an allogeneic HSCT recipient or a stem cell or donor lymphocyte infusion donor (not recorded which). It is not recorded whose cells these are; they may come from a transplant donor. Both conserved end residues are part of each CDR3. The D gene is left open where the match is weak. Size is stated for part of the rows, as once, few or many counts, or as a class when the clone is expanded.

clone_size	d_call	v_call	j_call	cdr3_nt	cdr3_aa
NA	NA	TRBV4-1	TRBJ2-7	TGCGCCAGCAGCCAAGATCCGGACAGCTACGAGCAGTACTTC	CASSQDPDSYEQYF
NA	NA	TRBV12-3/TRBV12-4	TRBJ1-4	TGTGCCAGCAGTCCACAGGCAACTAATGAAAAACTGTTTTTT	CASSPQATNEKLFF
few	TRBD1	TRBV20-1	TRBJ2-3	TGCAGTGCTCCCCCCGGGACAGGGACGACAGATACGCAGTATTTT	CSAPPGTGTTDTQYF
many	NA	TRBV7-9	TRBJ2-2	TGTGCCAGCAGCTTAGCGGTCCGTAACACCGGGGAGCTGTTTTTT	CASSLAVRNTGELFF
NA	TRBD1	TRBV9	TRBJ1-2	TGTGCCAGCAGCGTTGGATGGGGACAGGGCGATGGCTACACCTTC	CASSVGWGQGDGYTF
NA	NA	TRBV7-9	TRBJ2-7	TGTGCCAGCAGCTTTCAATCGGGGCCCTACGAGCAGTACTTC	CASSFQSGPYEQYF
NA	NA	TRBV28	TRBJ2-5	TGTGCCAGCTCACCTCCCCCGGCAGGAGAGACCCAGTACTTC	CASSPPPAGETQYF
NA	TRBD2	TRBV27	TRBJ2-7	TGTGCCAGCAGTTTAAGACTAGCGGGACGTTACGAGCAGTACTTC	CASSLRLAGRYEQYF
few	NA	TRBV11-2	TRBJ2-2	TGTGCCAGCAGCTTAGATTTGCACCGGGGATCCACCGGGGAGCTGTTTTTT	CASSLDLHRGSTGELFF
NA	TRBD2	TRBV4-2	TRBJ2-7	TGTGCCAGCAGCCAAGAGTTAGCGGGAAACTACGAGCAGTACTTC	CASSQELAGNYEQYF
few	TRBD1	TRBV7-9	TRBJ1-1	TGTGCCAGCAGCGCATCCGGGACAGGGGGGACTGAAGCTTTCTTT	CASSASGTGGTEAFF
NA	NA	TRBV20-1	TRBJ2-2	TGCAGTGCCCCGCCTGGACTACCAACCGGGGAGCTGTTTTTT	CSAPPGLPTGELFF
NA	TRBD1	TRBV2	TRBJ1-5	TGTGCCAGCAGTACTCAGGGGGCGCTTGGCAATCAGCCCCAGCATTTT	CASSTQGALGNQPQHF
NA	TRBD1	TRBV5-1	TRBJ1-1	TGCGCCAGCAGCTTGGGGACAGGGACCACTGAAGCTTTCTTT	CASSLGTGTTEAFF
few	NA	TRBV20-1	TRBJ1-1	TGCAGTGTCGCGAGGAGGGCCACTGAAGCTTTCTTT	CSVARRATEAFF
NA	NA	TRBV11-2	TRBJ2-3	TGTGCCAGCAGCATCAAACAGGGTAGGAATACGCAGTATTTT	CASSIKQGRNTQYF
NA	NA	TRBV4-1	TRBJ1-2	TGCGCCAGCAGCCAAGATTGGACTCTAGAGGGCTACACCTTC	CASSQDWTLEGYTF